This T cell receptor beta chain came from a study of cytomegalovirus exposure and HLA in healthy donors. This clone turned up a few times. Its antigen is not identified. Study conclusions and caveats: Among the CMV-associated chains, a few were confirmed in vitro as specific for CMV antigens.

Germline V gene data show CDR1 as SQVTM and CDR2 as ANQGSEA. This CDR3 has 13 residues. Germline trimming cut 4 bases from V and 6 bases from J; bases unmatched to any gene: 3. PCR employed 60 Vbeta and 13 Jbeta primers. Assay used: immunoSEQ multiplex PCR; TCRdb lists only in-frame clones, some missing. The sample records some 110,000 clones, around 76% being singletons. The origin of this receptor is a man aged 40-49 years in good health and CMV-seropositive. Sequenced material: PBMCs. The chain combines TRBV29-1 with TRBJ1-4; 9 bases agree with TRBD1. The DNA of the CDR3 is TGCAGCGTTGGAAGGACAGGGGATGAAAAACTGTTTTTT. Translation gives CSVGRTGDEKLFF.